This entry concerns a single TCR beta chain. Its specificity is unknown. A J-beta primer mix and a sample-barcoded 5' primer were used in a second PCR of about 6 to 12 cycles. A 12-random-nucleotide template-switch adaptor tagged each cDNA molecule. TCRdb independently ran MiXCR on the 5' RACE reads; one entry per CDR3 protein. Of 650,000 to 800,000 distinct CDR3 sequences detected, under 45% appear once; the ten largest clones hold approximately 20%. This sample stems from a study of blood T cells in healthy people across ages. V gave up 5 bases and J gave up 0 bases; unmatched junction bases: 10. The CDR3 consists of 17 residues. CDR1 is SGHTA and CDR2 is FQGNSA in the germline V gene. The study, taken as a whole, reports: Estimates based on one million T cells were treated as lower bounds. Possibly, changes in expanded clonotypes were confounded because donor CMV status was unknown. Roughly linear age-related decline in beta diversity appeared, significant by age about 40.

This sequence was found in a man aged 55 to 69 in good health. Sequencing input: blood. V and J are TRBV7-2 and TRBJ1-2; TRBD1 agrees at 9 bases. CDR3 nucleotides: TGTGCCAGCAGCGCCACAGGGGGCGACAGAACTAACTATGGCTACACCTTC. This encodes CASSATGGDRTNYGYTF.